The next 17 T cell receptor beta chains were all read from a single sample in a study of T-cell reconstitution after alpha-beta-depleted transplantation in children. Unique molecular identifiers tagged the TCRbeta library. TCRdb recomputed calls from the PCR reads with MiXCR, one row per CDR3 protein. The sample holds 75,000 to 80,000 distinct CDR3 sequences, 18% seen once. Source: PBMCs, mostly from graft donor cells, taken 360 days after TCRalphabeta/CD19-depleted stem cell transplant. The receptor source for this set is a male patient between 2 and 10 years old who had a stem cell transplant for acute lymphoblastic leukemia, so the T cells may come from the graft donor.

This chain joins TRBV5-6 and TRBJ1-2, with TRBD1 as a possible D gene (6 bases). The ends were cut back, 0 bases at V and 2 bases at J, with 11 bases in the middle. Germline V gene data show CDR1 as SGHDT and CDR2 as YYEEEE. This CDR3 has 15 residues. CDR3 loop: CASSLAQGRNYGYTF. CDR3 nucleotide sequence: TGTGCCAGCAGCTTGGCACAGGGCCGAAACTATGGCTACACCTTC.

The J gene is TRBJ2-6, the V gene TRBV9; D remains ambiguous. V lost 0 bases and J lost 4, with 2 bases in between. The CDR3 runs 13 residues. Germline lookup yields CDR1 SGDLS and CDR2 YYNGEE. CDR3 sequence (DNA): TGTGCCAGCAGCGTAGGGGGGGCCAACGTCCTGACTTTC. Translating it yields CASSVGGANVLTF. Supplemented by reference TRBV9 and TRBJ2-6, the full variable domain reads DSGVTQTPKHLITATGQRVTLRCSPRSGDLSVYWYQQSLDQGLQFLIQYYNGEERAKGNILERFSAQQFPDLHSELNLSSLELGDSALYFCASSVGGANVLTFGAGSRLTVL.

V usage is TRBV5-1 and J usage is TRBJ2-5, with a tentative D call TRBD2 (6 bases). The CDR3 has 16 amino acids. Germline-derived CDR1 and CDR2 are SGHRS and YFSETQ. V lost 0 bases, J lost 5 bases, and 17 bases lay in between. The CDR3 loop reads CASSLEGARDGETQYF. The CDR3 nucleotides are TGCGCCAGCAGCTTGGAGGGAGCGCGGGATGGGGAGACCCAGTACTTC.

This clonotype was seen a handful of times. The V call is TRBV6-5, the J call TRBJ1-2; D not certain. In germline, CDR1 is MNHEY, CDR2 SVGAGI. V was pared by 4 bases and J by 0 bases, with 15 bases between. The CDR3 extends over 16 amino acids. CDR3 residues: CASSSRGVGANYGYTF. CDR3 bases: TGTGCCAGCAGTTCGCGGGGTGTCGGAGCTAACTATGGCTACACCTTC.

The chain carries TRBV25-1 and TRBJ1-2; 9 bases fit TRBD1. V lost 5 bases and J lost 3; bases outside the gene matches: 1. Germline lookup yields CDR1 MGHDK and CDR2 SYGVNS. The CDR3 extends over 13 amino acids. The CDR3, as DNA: TGTGCCAGCAGTTGGACAGGGGACTATGGCTACACCTTC. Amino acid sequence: CASSWTGDYGYTF.

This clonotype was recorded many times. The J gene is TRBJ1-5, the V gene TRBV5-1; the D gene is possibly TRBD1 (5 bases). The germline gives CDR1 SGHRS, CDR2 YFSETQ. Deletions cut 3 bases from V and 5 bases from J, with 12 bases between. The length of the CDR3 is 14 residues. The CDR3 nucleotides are TGCGCCAGCAGCTCGGGGGGTTCCGATCAGCCCCAGCATTTT. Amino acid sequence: CASSSGGSDQPQHF.

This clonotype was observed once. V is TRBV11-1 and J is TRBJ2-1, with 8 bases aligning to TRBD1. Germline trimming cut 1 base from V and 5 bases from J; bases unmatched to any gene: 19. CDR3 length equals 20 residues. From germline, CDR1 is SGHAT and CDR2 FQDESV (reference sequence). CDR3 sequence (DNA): TGTGCCAGCAGCTTAGGAGCTGCGGGCAGGGGGCGGTTTCAAAACAATGAGCAGTTCTTC. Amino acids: CASSLGAAGRGRFQNNEQFF.

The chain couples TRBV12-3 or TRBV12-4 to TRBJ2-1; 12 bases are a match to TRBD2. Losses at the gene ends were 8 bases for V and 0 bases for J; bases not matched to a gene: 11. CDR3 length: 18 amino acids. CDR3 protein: CASRRRTSGESSYNEQFF. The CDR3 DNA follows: TGTGCCAGCCGTAGACGGACTAGCGGGGAGAGCTCCTACAATGAGCAGTTCTTC.

The CDR3 region has the DNA TGTGCCAGCAGTCCCGGACGGTCGGGGGGGACCCAGTACTTC. Residues: CASSPGRSGGTQYF. This rearrangement joins TRBV12-3 or TRBV12-4 to TRBJ2-5, with 7 bases lining up with TRBD2. The CDR3 is 14 residues long. The V and J ends lost 5 bases and 7 bases, in that order; junction bases with no gene match: 10.

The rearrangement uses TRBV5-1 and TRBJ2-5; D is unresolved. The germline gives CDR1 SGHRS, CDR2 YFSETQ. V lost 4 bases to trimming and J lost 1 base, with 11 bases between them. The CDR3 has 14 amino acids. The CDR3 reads CASSLRLGQETQYF. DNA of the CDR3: TGCGCCAGCAGCCTCCGTCTGGGCCAAGAGACCCAGTACTTC.

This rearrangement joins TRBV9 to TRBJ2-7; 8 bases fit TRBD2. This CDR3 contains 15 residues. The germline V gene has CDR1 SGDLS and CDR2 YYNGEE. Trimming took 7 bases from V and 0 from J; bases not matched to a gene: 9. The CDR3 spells CASPTLAVSSYEQYF. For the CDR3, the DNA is TGTGCCAGCCCGACACTAGCGGTAAGCTCCTACGAGCAGTACTTC.

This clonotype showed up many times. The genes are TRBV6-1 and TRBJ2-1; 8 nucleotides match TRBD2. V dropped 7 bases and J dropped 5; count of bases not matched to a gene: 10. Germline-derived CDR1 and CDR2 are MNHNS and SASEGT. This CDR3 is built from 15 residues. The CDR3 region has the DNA TGTGCCAGCACCCCCCCCGGACTAGCCCACAATGAGCAGTTCTTC. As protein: CASTPPGLAHNEQFF.

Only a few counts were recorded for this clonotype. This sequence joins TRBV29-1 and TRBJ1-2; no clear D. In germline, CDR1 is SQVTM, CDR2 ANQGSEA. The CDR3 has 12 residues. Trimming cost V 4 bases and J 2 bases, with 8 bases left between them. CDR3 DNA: TGCAGCGTTGGTGGCCCGAACTATGGCTACACCTTC. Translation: CSVGGPNYGYTF.

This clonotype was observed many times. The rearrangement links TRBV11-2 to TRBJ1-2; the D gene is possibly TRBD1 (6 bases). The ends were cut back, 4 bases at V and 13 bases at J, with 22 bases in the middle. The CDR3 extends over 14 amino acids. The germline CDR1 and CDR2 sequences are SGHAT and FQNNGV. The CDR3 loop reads CASSSRDTAYWSTF. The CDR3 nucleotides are TGTGCCAGCAGCTCGAGGGACACGGCCTATTGGTCCACCTTC.

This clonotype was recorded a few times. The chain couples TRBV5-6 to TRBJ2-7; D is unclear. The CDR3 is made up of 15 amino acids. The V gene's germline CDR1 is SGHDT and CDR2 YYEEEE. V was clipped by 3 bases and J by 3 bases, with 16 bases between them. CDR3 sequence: CASSSPSAAFYEQYF. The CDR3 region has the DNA TGTGCCAGCAGCTCCCCTTCTGCTGCATTCTACGAGCAGTACTTC.

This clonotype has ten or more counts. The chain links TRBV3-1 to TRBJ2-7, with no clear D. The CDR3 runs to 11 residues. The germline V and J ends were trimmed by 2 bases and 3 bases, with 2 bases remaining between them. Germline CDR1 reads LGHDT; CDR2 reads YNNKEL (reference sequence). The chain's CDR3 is CASSQIYEQYF. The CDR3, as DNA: TGTGCCAGCAGCCAAATCTACGAGCAGTACTTC.

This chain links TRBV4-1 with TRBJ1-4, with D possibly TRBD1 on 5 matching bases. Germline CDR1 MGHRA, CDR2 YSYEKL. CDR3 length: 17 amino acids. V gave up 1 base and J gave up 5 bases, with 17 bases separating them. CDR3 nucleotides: TGCGCCAGCAGCCAAGGCCTAGGGGAAGTCGGGAATGAAAAACTGTTTTTT. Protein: CASSQGLGEVGNEKLFF.